The source of this T cell receptor beta chain is a study of blood T cell repertoires in COVID-19. For the study at large: Some COVID-19 samples were acute and others convalescent; all came from the United States, Italy and Spain. Sources were T cells, B-cell-depleted T cells, or PBMCs; the material itself was cDNA or gDNA.

Under the authors' procedure: Quantification of nucleated cells was approximated via reference gene primer amplification. TCRdb's copy holds only in-frame clones and misses some; the assay was immunoSEQ multiplex PCR. That table is the source of V, J and clone size, and D and trimming were worked out from the DNA. Found here are around 370,000 clones, about 87% of them singletons; the top ten hold about 6%. This CDR3 comprises 14 residues. The Seattle site enrolled patients during active infection and followed them longitudinally. Sequencing used peripheral blood. This sequence originates from a woman in her 50s with COVID-19, enrolled during active disease. The rearrangement uses TRBV7-5 and TRBJ2-7; TRBD2 was called by the table and not checked on the DNA. TRBV7-5 is a pseudogene. DNA of the CDR3: TGTGCCAGAAGCTTAGACCTAGCGCCGCTCGAGCAGTACTTC. Translation: CARSLDLAPLEQYF.